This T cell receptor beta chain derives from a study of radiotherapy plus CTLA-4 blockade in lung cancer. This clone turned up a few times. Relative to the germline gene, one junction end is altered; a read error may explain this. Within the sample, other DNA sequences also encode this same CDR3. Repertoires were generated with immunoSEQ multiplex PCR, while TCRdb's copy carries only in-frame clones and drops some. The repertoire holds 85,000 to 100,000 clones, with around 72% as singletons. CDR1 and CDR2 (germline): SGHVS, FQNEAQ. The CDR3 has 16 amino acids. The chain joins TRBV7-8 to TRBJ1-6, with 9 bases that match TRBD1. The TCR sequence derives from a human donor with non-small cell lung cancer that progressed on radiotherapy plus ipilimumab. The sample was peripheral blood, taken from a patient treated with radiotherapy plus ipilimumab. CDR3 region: CASSLLPGTGLSPLHF. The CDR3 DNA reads TGTGCCAGTAGCTTATTGCCCGGGACAGGGTTATCACCCCTCCACTTT.